The clone carrying this T cell receptor (beta chain) turned up a few times. CDR3 size: 11 residues. CDR1 SGHTA and CDR2 FQGNSA come from the germline V gene. The V gene lost 9 bases and the J gene lost 1 base, with 6 bases spanning the gap. CDR3 and TCR beta VDJ profiling relied on a genomic DNA template. TCRdb ran MiXCR on the reads and lists one entry per CDR3 protein. The sample records around 200,000 distinct CDR3 sequences, almost 50% being singletons. Previously, flow cytometry had revealed CD8+CD57+ cell expansion in the patients chosen for sequencing. Every patient presented with severe acquired aplastic anemia. The source of the sample is a study of CD8+CD57+ T cells in acquired aplastic anemia. The overall study: Mean DNA quantity obtained from sorted CD4+ and CD8+ cells was about 3.2 ug.

The rearrangement uses TRBV7-2 and TRBJ1-1, with unresolved D. The sample was sorted CD4+, CD8+, or CD8+CD57+ T cells (not recorded which) from PBMCs. This TCR was recovered from a human donor with aplastic anemia. For the CDR3, the DNA is TGTGCCAGGAGTCAGAACACTGAAGCTTTCTTT. It is translated as CARSQNTEAFF.